This T cell receptor beta chain was obtained from a study of blood T cell repertoires in COVID-19. Study context: Samples of COVID-19 (acute and convalescent) were obtained from the United States, Italy and Spain. From T cells, B-cell-depleted T cells, or PBMCs came the material, which was cDNA or gDNA.

In the original analysis: Estimation of nucleated cell counts relied on the amplification of reference gene primers. Clones were sequenced by immunoSEQ multiplex PCR, and TCRdb holds only the in-frame ones, with some missing. V, J and clone size are those of that table, while D and trimming were read from the DNA. Altogether approximately 200,000 clones are present, about 87% being singletons, with the ten largest covering approximately 6.2%. This CDR3 region has 15 residues. The V end lost 6 bases, the J end lost 0 bases, and 14 bases lay between the germline ends. Germline-derived CDR1 and CDR2 are MNHNY and SVGAGI (reference sequence).

The specimen was peripheral blood. This TCR came from a man in his 60s who had recovered from COVID-19. The rearrangement uses TRBV6-6 and TRBJ1-1; weak D call: TRBD1 (6 bases). Here the CDR3 DNA reads TGTGCCAGCAGACGGGACAACGAAATGAACACTGAAGCTTTCTTT. Translation gives CASRRDNEMNTEAFF.